This T cell receptor (beta chain) comes out of a study of neoadjuvant anti-PD-1 for oral cavity cancer. The overall study: Patients without progression received a fourth nivolumab dose around day 43, then surgical resection on days 50-56. Findings of the study overall: With three patients per group, TCR findings need larger cohorts. After neoadjuvant nivolumab, PBMC T cell clonality was significantly higher in non-responders than responders.

This CDR3 has 15 amino acids. V gave up 5 bases and J gave up 0 bases, with 11 bases separating them. Germline V lookup: CDR1 MNHEY, CDR2 SMNVEV (reference sequence). The assay was immunoSEQ multiplex PCR, and TCRdb's table has in-frame clones only and misses some. The sample holds 60,000 to 75,000 clones; about four fifths are singletons and the top ten take 3% to 3.5%. Comments on this clone: Its target is unknown.

The specimen comprised PBMCs, sampled before nivolumab (anti-PD-1) treatment. The rearrangement links TRBV27 to TRBJ1-5; tentatively, D is TRBD1 (5 bases). This TCR was recovered from a person between 40 and 85 years old with oral cavity squamous cell carcinoma. In DNA form, the CDR3 reads TGTGCCAGCAGTCCGACAGAGTATAGCAATCAGCCCCAGCATTTT. As protein: CASSPTEYSNQPQHF.